These 20 T cell receptor beta chains were sequenced from one sample in a study of vaccination and CD4 T cells after COVID-19. Antigens for these TCRs are unknown. Once obtained from cultured CD4+ T cells, the DNA was sequenced using the Oncomine TCR Beta short-read assay. TCRdb re-analysed the PCR reads in MiXCR, keeping a single row per CDR3 protein. Found here are about 18,000 distinct CDR3 sequences, just under 55% of them singletons; the top ten hold approximately 8.4%. Documented treatment: approximately 9-day PBMC culture with coronavirus spike peptide pools or control peptides (ViraFEST assay). The sample was CD4+ T cells from blood, cultured in vitro. Source of these receptors: a human donor who had recovered from COVID-19.

The V and J genes are TRBV5-1 and TRBJ1-6; 7 bases align to TRBD1. V lost 6 bases and J lost 8; bases outside the gene matches: 11. Germline lookup yields CDR1 SGHRS and CDR2 YFSETQ. This CDR3 comprises 15 residues. CDR3 sequence reads: CASKGQPQGDSPLHF. The CDR3 DNA follows: TGCGCCAGCAAGGGACAGCCCCAGGGTGATTCACCCCTCCACTTT.

V is TRBV20-1 and J is TRBJ1-2; D gene ambiguous. Per germline, CDR1 DFQATT and CDR2 SNEGSKA (reference sequence). This CDR3 has 13 amino acids. Trimming took off 2 bases at V and 6 bases at J, with 13 bases between the two ends. Here the CDR3 DNA reads TGCAGTGCTAGAAGTAGGTGGACGGATGGCTACACCTTC. Its protein product is CSARSRWTDGYTF.

V gene TRBV6-2 or TRBV6-3 combines with J gene TRBJ1-2; D is perhaps TRBD1 (6 bases). Germline loops: CDR1 MNHEY, CDR2 SVGEGT. The CDR3 extends over 12 amino acids. Trimming shortened V by 6 bases and J by 6 bases, and 11 bases separated the two germline ends. The CDR3 protein is CASRTGGHGYTF. The CDR3 DNA reads TGTGCCAGCAGAACGGGGGGCCATGGCTACACCTTC.

The V gene is TRBV6-1, the J gene TRBJ2-5; D remains unclear. The V end was cut by 5 bases, the J end by 7 bases, with 17 bases between. The germline gives CDR1 MNHNS, CDR2 SASEGT. The length of the CDR3 is 14 residues. The CDR3 spells CASSHPDPPRTQYF. As DNA, the CDR3 is TGTGCCAGCAGTCATCCCGACCCCCCCAGGACCCAGTACTTC.

For the CDR3, the DNA is TGTGCCAGCAGTTCGACGGGGGAGACCCAGTACTTC. Translation gives CASSSTGETQYF. The rearrangement links TRBV6-5 to TRBJ2-5; the D gene is possibly TRBD2 (5 bases). This CDR3 comprises 12 residues. Germline-derived CDR1 and CDR2 are MNHEY and SVGAGI. V was clipped by 4 bases and J by 5 bases, with 8 bases between them.

In its sample, this clonotype was seen a few times. V gene TRBV29-1 combines with J gene TRBJ2-3, with 9 bases that match TRBD2. CDR1 and CDR2 (germline): SQVTM, ANQGSEA. The junction had 2 bases not matched to a gene; V was cut back by 4 bases and J by 0 bases. The CDR3 runs 14 residues. The CDR3 coding sequence is TGCAGCGTTGCTGGACTAGCGAGCACAGATACGCAGTATTTT. Its protein is CSVAGLASTDTQYF.

This chain uses TRBV27 with TRBJ2-1, with D possibly being TRBD2 (5 bases). Trimming cost V 3 bases and J 8 bases, with 14 bases left between them. Per germline, CDR1 MNHEY and CDR2 SMNVEV (reference sequence). This CDR3 region has 14 residues. CDR3 coding DNA: TGTGCCAGCAGTTTTAGCGCCCTTAGGGATGAGCAGTTCTTC. Its protein product is CASSFSALRDEQFF.

This sequence joins TRBV3-1 and TRBJ2-7, with 10 positions matching TRBD1. Germline CDR1 LGHDT, CDR2 YNNKEL (reference sequence). The CDR3 sequence is 14 residues long. V dropped 4 bases and J dropped 3; count of bases not matched to a gene: 3. The DNA of the CDR3 is TGTGCCAGCAGCCCGGGACAGGGGAGCTACGAGCAGTACTTC. It is translated as CASSPGQGSYEQYF.

In this sample, this clonotype turned up a few times. The V and J genes are TRBV18 and TRBJ1-2, with 10 bases identical to TRBD1. The CDR3 is made up of 14 amino acids. CDR1 and CDR2 (germline): KGHSH, LQKENI. Trimming at V came to 6 bases and at J to 4 bases, leaving 5 bases not matched to a gene. The CDR3 DNA is TGTGCCAGCTCTGACAGGGGGCGCAGCTATGGCTACACCTTC. This translates into CASSDRGRSYGYTF.

The chain links TRBV20-1 to TRBJ1-2, with 7 bases matching TRBD1. This CDR3 is 15 amino acids long. With V trimmed by 0 bases and J by 0 bases, 4 bases remained unmatched. The germline CDR1 and CDR2 sequences are DFQATT and SNEGSKA (reference sequence). Here the CDR3 reads CSARDSGTANYGYTF. As DNA, the CDR3 is TGCAGTGCTAGAGATTCAGGGACAGCTAACTATGGCTACACCTTC.

This chain uses TRBV28 with TRBJ2-4; 7 bases are a match to TRBD1. Trimming removed 4 bases from V and 8 bases from J; junction bases left unmatched: 11. CDR1 and CDR2 (germline): MDHEN, SYDVKM. The CDR3 spans 15 residues. CDR3 coding DNA: TGTGCCAGCAGTTCGCCTGGGCGGCAGGGGGACATTCAGTACTTC. Translating it yields CASSSPGRQGDIQYF.

The chain couples TRBV7-8 to TRBJ1-1, with D unclear. Germline-derived CDR1 and CDR2 are SGHVS and FQNEAQ. The CDR3 contains 15 residues. The V gene lost 5 bases and the J gene lost 0 bases, with 13 bases spanning the gap. CDR3 bases: TGTGCCAGCAGCATGTCGGTTTGGGTGAACACTGAAGCTTTCTTT. Amino acids: CASSMSVWVNTEAFF.

V usage is TRBV20-1 and J usage is TRBJ1-5, with D possibly matching TRBD1 (5 bases). V lost 3 bases and J 5 bases, leaving 8 bases between the germline ends. Germline assignment: CDR1 DFQATT and CDR2 SNEGSKA (reference sequence). The CDR3 loop spans 12 amino acids. CDR3 nucleotides: TGCAGTGCTAGCGGGGGGGATCAGCCCCAGCATTTT. It translates to CSASGGDQPQHF.

CDR3 region: CASSPITQGNTIYF. CDR3 in DNA: TGTGCCAGCAGTCCCATAACCCAAGGGAACACCATATATTTT. The chain links TRBV6-1 to TRBJ1-3; D is undetermined. Trimming left V 5 bases short and J 7 bases short, with 15 bases between. The CDR3 covers 14 residues. Germline V gene sequence: CDR1 MNHNS, CDR2 SASEGT.

This clonotype was counted between two and nine times. The V call is TRBV12-3 or TRBV12-4, the J call TRBJ2-3; D tentatively reads TRBD1 or TRBD2 (6 bases each). This CDR3 is 15 amino acids long. V was trimmed by 1 base and J by 5 bases, leaving 13 bases between them. CDR3 in DNA: TGTGCCAGCAGTTTAGAGGTGGGGGGCGAAGATACGCAGTATTTT. It yields the protein CASSLEVGGEDTQYF.

The CDR3 protein is CASSSRTSGSIADTQYF. DNA for the CDR3: TGTGCCAGCAGCTCCAGGACTAGCGGGAGTATAGCAGATACGCAGTATTTT. The V call is TRBV7-9, the J call TRBJ2-3; 13 positions match TRBD2. V dropped 4 bases and J dropped 4; count of bases not matched to a gene: 8. The CDR3 runs 17 residues. Germline V lookup: CDR1 SEHNR, CDR2 FQNEAQ (reference sequence).

The chain couples TRBV19 to TRBJ2-2; D unclear. Trimming shortened V by 5 bases and J by 0 bases, and 7 bases separated the two germline ends. CDR1 is LNHDA and CDR2 is SQIVND in the germline V gene (reference sequence). This CDR3 has 14 amino acids. CDR3 sequence (DNA): TGTGCCAGTAGTCCCAGGACGAACACCGGGGAGCTGTTTTTT. This encodes CASSPRTNTGELFF.

This chain links TRBV20-1 with TRBJ2-1; 12 bases are a match to TRBD2. Per germline, CDR1 DFQATT and CDR2 SNEGSKA (reference sequence). There are 18 residues in the CDR3. The J segment lost 0 bases and the V segment lost 3 bases, leaving 9 bases of the junction unmatched. The CDR3 protein is CSASRGASGRASYNEQFF. CDR3 nucleotide sequence: TGCAGTGCTAGTAGGGGGGCTAGCGGGAGGGCCTCCTACAATGAGCAGTTCTTC.

About this clonotype itself: The limits of the CDR3 on the DNA are not certain, so only TCRdb's listed CDR3 is given. The chain has TRBV28 and TRBJ1-5. The CDR3 is 16 amino acids long, termini counted. Germline V CDR1 and CDR2: MDHEN, SYDVKM. The CDR3 region is CASSTSGRLMSQPQHF.

The CDR3 loop reads CASSEQPVSEETQYF. The CDR3 region has the DNA TGTGCCAGCAGTGAACAGCCTGTCTCGGAAGAGACCCAGTACTTC. The chain carries TRBV6-1 and TRBJ2-5; D is uncertain. The germline gives CDR1 MNHNS, CDR2 SASEGT. The CDR3 has 15 residues. V lost 2 bases to trimming and J lost 3 bases, with 13 bases between them.